This TCR beta chain was sequenced during a study of technical replicates of blood from a handful of donors. The table came from immunoSEQ multiplex PCR; TCRdb's copy has only in-frame clones and leaves some out. The sample comprises approximately 76,000 clones, 97% of which are singletons, and approximately 0.18% rests with the top ten. The CDR3 sequence is 16 residues long. The germline V gene encodes CDR1 MNHNY and CDR2 SVGAGI (reference sequence). V lost 2 bases and J lost 3; bases outside the gene matches: 9. This clone has a handful of counts. The specimen was T cells isolated from PBMCs. This TCR was sampled from a human donor in good health. The genes are TRBV6-6 and TRBJ1-1; 7 nucleotides align to TRBD1. The CDR3 here is CASSYAPTGKDTEAFF. The CDR3 nucleotides read TGTGCCAGCAGTTACGCCCCGACAGGGAAGGACACTGAAGCTTTCTTT.